Below are 12 T cell receptor beta chains sequenced from a single sample in a study of OX40 agonist ivuxolimab in advanced cancers. The data were produced by immunoSEQ multiplex PCR, yet TCRdb's version contains in-frame clones alone and is incomplete. Seen here are about 63,000 clones, more than 80% observed once, and the top ten hold 10% to 13%. The sample in question was CD4+ or CD8+ T cells sorted from blood, obtained in a trial of the OX40 agonist ivuxolimab. These receptors came from an adult with an advanced solid tumor such as melanoma, head and neck, liver or kidney cancer.

This clone was seen only a few times. V gene TRBV4-2 combines with J gene TRBJ2-3, with 8 positions matching TRBD1. V dropped 6 bases and J dropped 1; count of bases not matched to a gene: 6. Germline values: CDR1 LGHNA, CDR2 YNFKEQ. The CDR3 length is 15 residues. The CDR3 loop reads CASRTRGHGTDTQYF. Written as DNA, the CDR3 is TGTGCCAGCAGGACCAGGGGGCATGGCACAGATACGCAGTATTTT.

The chain uses TRBV28 and TRBJ2-2; D ambiguous. CDR1 is MDHEN and CDR2 is SYDVKM in the germline V gene. This CDR3 contains 12 residues. V was cut by 3 bases and J by 4 bases, with 3 bases left in between. CDR3 loop: CASSFSTGELFF. The CDR3 nucleotides are TGTGCCAGCAGTTTCTCCACCGGGGAGCTGTTTTTT.

The chain has TRBV11-2 and TRBJ2-3, with D tentatively TRBD1 or TRBD2 (5 bases each). V was cut by 2 bases and J by 3 bases, with 9 bases left in between. The germline V gene encodes CDR1 SGHAT and CDR2 FQNNGV. The length of the CDR3 is 14 residues. CDR3 nucleotides: TGTGCCAGCAGCTTAAAGTGGGGGACAGATACGCAGTATTTT. Protein product: CASSLKWGTDTQYF.

The chain combines TRBV10-3 with TRBJ2-7, with 8 bases fitting TRBD1. Germline V gene data show CDR1 as ENHRY and CDR2 as SYGVKD. This CDR3 spans 17 amino acids. V lost 0 bases, J lost 0 bases, and 7 bases stayed unmatched. The DNA for the CDR3 is TGTGCCATCAGTGAGTCCTCCAGGGGGCCAACCTCCTACGAGCAGTACTTC. Translated: CAISESSRGPTSYEQYF.

Of note for this clone: The limits of the CDR3 on the DNA are not certain, so only TCRdb's listed CDR3 is given. The CDR3 region is CSVGRGTSGSGLYF. The chain joins TRBV29-1 to TRBJ2-3; TRBD2, as called in the table, went unchecked against the DNA. From its first to its last residue, the CDR3 has 14 amino acids. Germline lookup yields CDR1 SQVTM and CDR2 ANQGSEA.

The chain uses TRBV5-1 and TRBJ2-1; 12 bases match TRBD2. With 3 bases clipped from V and 8 bases from J, the junction kept 6 bases outside the gene matches. Germline CDR1 reads SGHRS; CDR2 reads YFSETQ. The CDR3 has 15 amino acids. The CDR3 region has the DNA TGCGCCAGCAGCTCCCGACTAGCGGGAGCGGATGAGCAGTTCTTC. This encodes CASSSRLAGADEQFF. Combining the CDR3 with reference TRBV5-1 and TRBJ2-1 gives the whole variable domain KAGVTQTPRYLIKTRGQQVTLSCSPISGHRSVSWYQQTPGQGLQFLFEYFSETQRNKGNFPGRFSGRQFSNSRSEMNVSTLELGDSALYLCASSSRLAGADEQFFGPGTRLTVL.

The chain links TRBV18 to TRBJ1-1; weak D call: TRBD1 (6 bases). This CDR3 contains 16 residues. Germline-derived CDR1 and CDR2 are KGHSH and LQKENI. V was shortened by 1 base and J by 1 base, with 13 bases between the two germline ends. The CDR3 DNA follows: TGTGCCAGCTCACCACGGCGGACAGAACCGAACACTGAAGCTTTCTTT. It specifies CASSPRRTEPNTEAFF.

The gene calls are TRBV11-3 and TRBJ2-5; D gene ambiguous. V was trimmed by 1 base and J by 0 bases, leaving 3 bases between them. The V gene's germline CDR1 is SGHNT and CDR2 YENEEA. The CDR3 consists of 13 residues. CDR3 amino acids: CASSLAHQETQYF. DNA of the CDR3: TGTGCCAGCAGCTTAGCCCACCAAGAGACCCAGTACTTC.

This sequence joins TRBV4-2 and TRBJ2-7; D remains ambiguous. Germline CDR1 reads LGHNA; CDR2 reads YNFKEQ. V lost 0 bases and J 2 bases, leaving 11 bases between the germline ends. This CDR3 is 15 amino acids long. The CDR3 DNA reads as TGTGCCAGCAGCCAAGATGTAGGTTCCCCCTACGAGCAGTACTTC. Translating it yields CASSQDVGSPYEQYF.

The genes are TRBV19 and TRBJ2-5, with 9 bases lining up with TRBD1. The DNA matches TRBJ2-7 better at its end, which makes the J call doubtful. Germline V gene data show CDR1 as LNHDA and CDR2 as SQIVND (reference sequence). There are 14 residues in the CDR3. CDR3 sequence (DNA): TGTGCCAGTAGAGGGACAGGGAGCTCCTACGAGCAGTACTTC. Encoded protein: CASRGTGSSYEQYF.

The chain couples TRBV20-1 to TRBJ1-1; no clear D gene. This CDR3 region has 11 residues. Germline CDR1 reads DFQATT; CDR2 reads SNEGSKA (reference sequence). The germline V and J ends were trimmed by 4 bases and 5 bases, with 8 bases remaining between them. The CDR3 spells CSAKKGTEAFF. CDR3 nucleotides: TGCAGTGCTAAAAAAGGGACTGAAGCTTTCTTT.

V usage is TRBV5-1 and J usage is TRBJ2-5; 8 bases line up with TRBD1. V dropped 4 bases and J dropped 5; count of bases not matched to a gene: 10. Germline assignment: CDR1 SGHRS and CDR2 YFSETQ. The CDR3 covers 15 residues. CDR3: CASSPDRGLFETQYF. The CDR3 nucleotides are TGCGCCAGCAGCCCCGACAGGGGATTATTTGAGACCCAGTACTTC. Variable domain in full (rest from reference TRBV5-1 and TRBJ2-5): KAGVTQTPRYLIKTRGQQVTLSCSPISGHRSVSWYQQTPGQGLQFLFEYFSETQRNKGNFPGRFSGRQFSNSRSEMNVSTLELGDSALYLCASSPDRGLFETQYFGPGTRLLVL.